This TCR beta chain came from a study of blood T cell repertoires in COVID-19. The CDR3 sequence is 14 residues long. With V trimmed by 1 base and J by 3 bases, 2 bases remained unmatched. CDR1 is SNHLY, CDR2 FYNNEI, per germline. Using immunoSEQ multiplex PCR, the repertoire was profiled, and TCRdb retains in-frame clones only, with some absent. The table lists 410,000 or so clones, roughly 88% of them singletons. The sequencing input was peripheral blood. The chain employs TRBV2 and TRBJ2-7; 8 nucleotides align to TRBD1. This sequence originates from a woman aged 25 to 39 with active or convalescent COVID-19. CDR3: CASSEGTGNYEQYF. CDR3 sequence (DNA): TGTGCCAGCAGTGAAGGGACAGGGAACTACGAGCAGTACTTC.